These 23 T cell receptor beta chains were sequenced from one sample in a study of cytomegalovirus exposure and HLA in healthy donors. Both 60 Vbeta primers and 13 Jbeta primers went into the PCR. Assay: immunoSEQ multiplex PCR; the TCRdb copy retains only in-frame clones and omits some. Seen here are about 98,000 clones, approximately 72% observed once, and the top ten hold roughly 9.7%. Sequencing was performed on PBMCs. Receptors were obtained from a man between 18 and 29 years old in good health and CMV-seropositive.

This clone was counted a single time. The J gene is TRBJ2-1, the V gene TRBV4-1; D is possibly TRBD2 (6 bases). V was trimmed by 4 bases and J by 8 bases, leaving 15 bases between them. CDR3 length: 14 amino acids. CDR1 is MGHRA and CDR2 is YSYEKL in the germline V gene. The CDR3 nucleotides read TGCGCCAGCAGCCGAATGCTACTAGCCCATGAGCAGTTCTTC. It codes for CASSRMLLAHEQFF.

V and J are TRBV7-6 and TRBJ2-7; D is perhaps TRBD1 (6 bases). The V end lost 5 bases, the J end lost 1 base, and 18 bases lay between the germline ends. This CDR3 has 16 amino acids. The germline CDR1 and CDR2 sequences are SGHVS and FNYEAQ. The CDR3 coding sequence is TGTGCCAGCAGCCAATCCCTGGGGGACACATCCTACGAGCAGTACTTC. Translation gives CASSQSLGDTSYEQYF.

The rearrangement links TRBV29-1 to TRBJ2-7; the match to TRBD1 covers 10 bases. CDR1 and CDR2 (germline): SQVTM, ANQGSEA. V was pared by 4 bases and J by 7 bases, with 4 bases of the junction left unmatched. This CDR3 is built from 12 residues. The CDR3 DNA is TGCAGCGTTGCCGGGACAGGGGAAGAGCAGTACTTC. Its protein product is CSVAGTGEEQYF.

This chain uses TRBV19 with TRBJ2-3; tentatively, D is TRBD2 (5 bases). Trimming left V 7 bases short and J 2 bases short, with 13 bases between. This CDR3 has 14 amino acids. The germline gives CDR1 LNHDA, CDR2 SQIVND (reference sequence). CDR3 in amino acids: CASNRGATTDTQYF. CDR3 coding DNA: TGTGCCAGTAATCGGGGTGCCACCACAGATACGCAGTATTTT. Drawing the rest from reference TRBV19 and TRBJ2-3, the complete variable domain is DGGITQSPKYLFRKEGQNVTLSCEQNLNHDAMYWYRQDPGQGLRLIYYSQIVNDFQKGDIAEGYSVSREKKESFPLTVTSAQKNPTAFYLCASNRGATTDTQYFGPGTRLTVL.

This chain links TRBV6-5 with TRBJ2-3, with 11 bases fitting TRBD1. This CDR3 is 15 amino acids long. Germline trimming cut 2 bases from V and 5 bases from J; bases unmatched to any gene: 3. The germline V gene encodes CDR1 MNHEY and CDR2 SVGAGI. As DNA, the CDR3 is TGTGCCAGCAGTTACCGGACAGGGGGCCTAGATACGCAGTATTTT. It is translated as CASSYRTGGLDTQYF.

The CDR3 loop is CASSQLLQGNYGYTF. The CDR3 DNA is TGTGCCAGCAGCCAGCTCTTACAGGGTAACTATGGCTACACCTTC. The chain is built from TRBV7-9 and TRBJ1-2, with D possibly being TRBD1 (6 bases). Trimming stripped 5 bases from V and 1 base from J, with 14 bases between. Germline values: CDR1 SEHNR, CDR2 FQNEAQ (reference sequence). There are 15 residues in the CDR3.

J is TRBJ2-7 and V is TRBV7-9; D not resolved. The CDR3 spans 14 residues. Germline CDR1 reads SEHNR; CDR2 reads FQNEAQ (reference sequence). V was clipped by 1 base and J by 2 bases, with 9 bases between them. CDR3 bases: TGTGCCAGCAGCTTAGTTGGCACAGCCTACGAGCAGTACTTC. Its translation is CASSLVGTAYEQYF. The variable domain in full, with the rest retrieved from reference TRBV7-9 and TRBJ2-7, is DTGVSQNPRHKITKRGQNVTFRCDPISEHNRLYWYRQTLGQGPEFLTYFQNEAQLEKSRLLSDRFSAERPKGSFSTLEIQRTEQGDSAMYLCASSLVGTAYEQYFGPGTRLTVT.

The chain links TRBV5-1 to TRBJ1-1; the match to TRBD1 covers 7 bases. Per the germline V gene, CDR1 is SGHRS and CDR2 is YFSETQ. The length of the CDR3 is 13 residues. J was trimmed by 11 bases and V by 4 bases; bases with no gene match: 11. CDR3 coding DNA: TGCGCCAGCAGCCGACAGGGCCAGGTACCGGCTTTCTTT. Its translation is CASSRQGQVPAFF.

This clone was seen a handful of times. This sequence joins TRBV28 and TRBJ1-6; 8 bases fit TRBD1. Trimming cost V 4 bases and J 10 bases; bases outside gene matches: 6. This CDR3 spans 14 amino acids. Germline V gene sequence: CDR1 MDHEN, CDR2 SYDVKM. The CDR3 is CASSSQGTGSPLHF. CDR3 DNA sequence: TGTGCCAGCAGTTCACAGGGGACAGGATCACCCCTCCACTTT.

This clone was found a few times. This chain joins TRBV10-3 and TRBJ1-1; 8 bases match TRBD1. Germline CDR1 ENHRY, CDR2 SYGVKD. Germline trimming cut 10 bases from V and 1 base from J; bases unmatched to any gene: 5. CDR3 length equals 13 residues. CDR3 nucleotides: TGTGCCACCACGGGACAGGCGAACACTGAAGCTTTCTTT. Translated, it gives CATTGQANTEAFF.

This chain joins TRBV6-4 and TRBJ2-1; 9 nucleotides align to TRBD2. Germline CDR1 and CDR2: MRHNA and SNTAGT. This CDR3 is 13 amino acids long. V lost 8 bases, J lost 8 bases, and 7 bases stayed unmatched. The CDR3 here is CASSAGGPYEQFF. In nucleotides, the CDR3 is TGTGCCAGCTCGGCGGGGGGGCCCTATGAGCAGTTCTTC.

This chain links TRBV6-1 with TRBJ2-7, with 10 bases matching TRBD2. V shed 4 bases, J shed 5 bases, and the junction held 11 bases outside the gene matches. The germline gives CDR1 MNHNS, CDR2 SASEGT. The CDR3 length is 16 residues. The CDR3 nucleotides read TGTGCCAGCAGTGTAAGGGGCCTAGCGGGGGCCAACGAGCAGTACTTC. Its translation is CASSVRGLAGANEQYF.

The rearrangement uses TRBV6-1 and TRBJ1-2, with D possibly being TRBD1 (5 bases). CDR3 size: 15 residues. Germline-derived CDR1 and CDR2 are MNHNS and SASEGT. V shed 5 bases and J shed 2 bases, with 15 bases lying between them. CDR3 protein: CASSPGFAGNYGYTF. CDR3 coding DNA: TGTGCCAGCAGTCCAGGGTTTGCAGGGAACTATGGCTACACCTTC.

This sequence joins TRBV7-9 and TRBJ1-2; D unresolved. The germline gives CDR1 SEHNR, CDR2 FQNEAQ (reference sequence). The CDR3 extends over 14 amino acids. V was clipped by 1 base and J by 8 bases, with 14 bases between them. The CDR3 region is CASSLEVRRWGYTF. The CDR3, as DNA: TGTGCCAGCAGCTTAGAAGTAAGGAGGTGGGGCTACACCTTC.

The chain employs TRBV11-2 and TRBJ1-2; TRBD1 matches at 7 bases. Germline values: CDR1 SGHAT, CDR2 FQNNGV. With 4 bases clipped from V and 7 bases from J, the junction kept 9 bases outside the gene matches. There are 14 residues in the CDR3. In nucleotides, the CDR3 is TGTGCCAGCAGCTCCAGGGACAGTAGAAGTGGCTACACCTTC. It is translated as CASSSRDSRSGYTF. Full variable domain (remainder filled in from reference TRBV11-2 and TRBJ1-2): EAGVAQSPRYKIIEKRQSVAFWCNPISGHATLYWYQQILGQGPKLLIQFQNNGVVDDSQLPKDRFSAERLKGVDSTLKIQPAKLEDSAVYLCASSSRDSRSGYTFGSGTRLTVV.

This clone was picked up one time. This rearrangement joins TRBV27 to TRBJ2-7, with D tentatively TRBD1 (6 bases). Germline V CDR1 and CDR2: MNHEY, SMNVEV (reference sequence). V was shortened by 0 bases and J by 5 bases, with 11 bases between the two germline ends. This CDR3 contains 14 residues. The CDR3 sequence is CASSLSQGKDEQYF. CDR3 nucleotide sequence: TGTGCCAGCAGTTTATCGCAGGGGAAGGACGAGCAGTACTTC.

The rearrangement joins TRBV5-1 to TRBJ1-4, with TRBD1 identical over 7 bases. Germline CDR1 reads SGHRS; CDR2 reads YFSETQ. The CDR3 consists of 14 residues. Trimming at V came to 0 bases and at J to 7 bases, leaving 3 bases not matched to a gene. In nucleotides, the CDR3 is TGCGCCAGCAGCTTGGCTTCAGGGGGTGAAAAACTGTTTTTT. Amino acids: CASSLASGGEKLFF.

This clone has just a few counts. The gene calls are TRBV30 and TRBJ1-5, with 7 bases aligning to TRBD1. The CDR3 loop spans 13 amino acids. Germline CDR1 reads GTSNPN; CDR2 reads SVGIG (reference sequence). The V segment lost 5 bases and the J segment 4 bases; nucleotides outside the gene matches: 5. The CDR3 nucleotides are TGTGCCTGGGCCGGGACAGCGAATCAGCCCCAGCATTTT. Translating gives CAWAGTANQPQHF.

A few counts support this clone. CDR3 nucleotides: TGTGCCATCAGTCCCTCTCGGGGGATGAACACTGAAGCTTTCTTT. Its protein is CAISPSRGMNTEAFF. V gene TRBV10-3 combines with J gene TRBJ1-1; D is possibly TRBD1 (5 bases). Trimming pared 5 bases from V and 0 bases from J, leaving 13 bases between. This CDR3 has 15 amino acids. CDR1 is ENHRY and CDR2 is SYGVKD in the germline V gene.

The chain carries TRBV30 and TRBJ1-1; D remains ambiguous. Germline loops: CDR1 GTSNPN, CDR2 SVGIG (reference sequence). The CDR3 loop spans 15 amino acids. The V gene lost 2 bases and the J gene lost 0 bases, with 13 bases spanning the gap. In nucleotides, the CDR3 is TGTGCCTGGAGTCCGACACAGCACATGAACACTGAAGCTTTCTTT. Translating it yields CAWSPTQHMNTEAFF. Full variable domain (remainder filled in from reference TRBV30 and TRBJ1-1): SQTIHQWPATLVQPVGSPLSLECTVEGTSNPNLYWYRQAAGRGLQLLFYSVGIGQISSEVPQNLSASRPQDRQFILSSKKLLLSDSGFYLCAWSPTQHMNTEAFFGQGTRLTVV.

The V gene is TRBV7-8, the J gene TRBJ2-7, with TRBD1 identical over 10 bases. The CDR3 loop spans 15 amino acids. Unmatched junction bases numbered 7, after V lost 5 bases and J lost 3 bases. Germline CDR1 SGHVS, CDR2 FQNEAQ. Written as DNA, the CDR3 is TGTGCCAGCAGCCTAGGGACAGGGGTTCTCTACGAGCAGTACTTC. It encodes CASSLGTGVLYEQYF.

The gene calls are TRBV6-6 and TRBJ2-5; TRBD1 matches 11 bases. This CDR3 contains 14 residues. The J segment lost 5 bases and the V segment lost 6 bases, leaving 5 bases of the junction unmatched. Germline assignment: CDR1 MNHNY and CDR2 SVGAGI (reference sequence). The CDR3 coding sequence is TGTGCCAGCAGCCCGGACAGGGGGCGGGAGACCCAGTACTTC. It codes for CASSPDRGRETQYF.

This clone was seen just once. The V and J genes are TRBV30 and TRBJ1-2; 9 nucleotides align to TRBD1. Germline loops: CDR1 GTSNPN, CDR2 SVGIG (reference sequence). V lost 0 bases to trimming and J lost 3 bases; unmatched junction nucleotides: 11. The CDR3 runs to 17 residues. DNA of the CDR3: TGTGCCTGGAGTGTAGGTTTGTGGGGACAGGGCCACTATGGCTACACCTTC. It yields the protein CAWSVGLWGQGHYGYTF.